This T cell receptor (beta chain) emerged from a study of glioma-infiltrating T cells. Notes on the study in general: Above-expected tissue-blood divergence occurred in all gliomas, most in low-grade ones. CDR3 overlap between tissue and blood was very small.

TCR alpha and beta CDR3 regions were amplified from RNA using iRepertoire nested multiplex PCR. For one-step reverse transcription and amplification, about 90-400 ng of tissue mRNA or PBMC total RNA was used. TCRdb reanalysed the multiplex PCR reads using MiXCR and keeps one entry per CDR3 protein. Of about 140,000 distinct CDR3 sequences listed, more than 35% were seen once; the top ten hold over 15%. For this clonotype: Its antigen remains unknown.

The sequencing input was glioma tissue, nonneoplastic brain tissue, or PBMCs (not recorded which). This TCR was recovered from a human donor with low-grade glioma or glioblastoma, undergoing nonglioma brain surgery, or in good health (not recorded which).

The CDR3 spells CASSGTLFSPLHF. CDR3 nucleotide sequence: TGCGCCAGCTCCGGGACCCTATTTTCACCCCTCCACTTT. V usage is TRBV4-3 and J usage is TRBJ1-6; the D gene is possibly TRBD1 (5 bases). CDR1 LGHNA and CDR2 YSLEER come from the germline V gene. The CDR3 sequence is 13 residues long. The V end was cut by 8 bases, the J end by 9 bases, with 14 bases between.